Sequencing of this TCR beta chain was carried out in a study of blood T cell repertoires in COVID-19. Germline V gene lookup returns CDR1 SGHTA and CDR2 FQGNSA. V shed 5 bases, J shed 9 bases, and the junction held 15 bases outside the gene matches. The CDR3 is 16 residues long. Sequencing used immunoSEQ multiplex PCR; TCRdb keeps in-frame clones, though not all of them. In the table there are 180,000 or so clones, roughly 83% of which are singletons. The study counted Cohort 3 donors as recovered given two negative PCRs, clearance, or symptom resolution. The sequence was collected from a woman aged 50 to 65 who had recovered from COVID-19. The V call is TRBV7-2, the J call TRBJ2-1; 8 nucleotides align to TRBD2. Input material: PBMCs or T cells enriched from blood (not recorded which). Written as DNA, the CDR3 is TGTGCCAGCAGCCCCCCGAGCGGGGGTCCGGGGGGTGAGCAGTTCTTC. Translated, it gives CASSPPSGGPGGEQFF. The whole variable domain, remainder taken from reference TRBV7-2 and TRBJ2-1, is GAGVSQSPSNKVTEKGKDVELRCDPISGHTALYWYRQSLGQGLEFLIYFQGNSAPDKSGLPSDRFSAERTGGSVSTLTIQRTQQEDSAVYLCASSPPSGGPGGEQFFGPGTRLTVL.